This TCR beta chain emerged from a study of T-cell memory formation after mild COVID-19. Study details: In these data, TCR clusters were largely donor specific. Points from the study as a whole: Most CD4+ clones that shrank were in CM and EM, while CD8+ ones turned up in EMRA. Second-wave clones with a day 37 peak had unconfirmed SARS-CoV-2 specificity. Pre-infection memory carried some responding clones, suggesting that cross-reactive memory joined.

TCRdb called the 5' RACE reads again in MiXCR, with one record for every CDR3 protein. The sample has hundreds of thousands of distinct CDR3 sequences, around a quarter seen once. The V gene's germline CDR1 is DFQATT and CDR2 SNEGSKA (reference sequence). V shed 2 bases and J shed 4 bases, with 20 bases lying between them. The CDR3 spans 16 residues. On this clonotype: Its antigen is still unknown.

V usage is TRBV20-1 and J usage is TRBJ1-2; D is unclear. The sequenced sample was PBMCs or a T cell subset sorted from them (not recorded which). The TCR was taken from an adult woman who had mild COVID-19 (a few samples of this study predate the infection). Cell type and time point are not known. CDR3 bases: TGCAGTGCTAGATACCCTGTTTCGGAAGCTTCCTATGGCTACACCTTC. Amino acid sequence: CSARYPVSEASYGYTF.